This entry lists 32 T cell receptor beta chains sequenced from one sample in a study of T cell changes during pregnancy in multiple sclerosis. Data came from immunoSEQ multiplex PCR; TCRdb stores just in-frame clones and leaves some out. The sample lists fewer than 50,000 clones; approximately 87% were seen once. Sequencing was performed on peripheral blood, taken in the second trimester of pregnancy. These receptors originate from a female donor in good health, enrolled as a control in a pregnancy study.

This chain connects TRBV6-5 to TRBJ1-2; maybe TRBD1 (5 bases). V was cut by 6 bases and J by 4 bases, with 15 bases left in between. The V gene's germline CDR1 is MNHEY and CDR2 SVGAGI. The CDR3 sequence is 14 residues long. CDR3 nucleotides: TGTGCCAGCAGGGGACTGACAGAGCTCTATGGCTACACCTTC. Protein product: CASRGLTELYGYTF.

The chain links TRBV14 to TRBJ1-4; 7 nucleotides match TRBD1. This CDR3 is 17 amino acids long. V gave up 4 bases and J gave up 0 bases; unmatched junction bases: 8. CDR1 SGHDN and CDR2 FVKESK come from the germline V gene. The CDR3 spells CASSPWTGDATNEKLFF. CDR3 sequence (DNA): TGTGCCAGCAGCCCTTGGACAGGCGATGCAACTAATGAAAAACTGTTTTTT.

This chain connects TRBV15 to TRBJ1-2, with 8 bases matching TRBD1. This CDR3 is 15 amino acids long. Trimming took 3 bases from V and 7 from J; bases not matched to a gene: 10. In germline, CDR1 is LNHNV, CDR2 YYDKDF (reference sequence). The CDR3 nucleotides are TGTGCCACCAGCAGGGAAGGACAGGGCCTAAGTGGCTACACCTTC. Its protein is CATSREGQGLSGYTF.

The rearrangement joins TRBV9 to TRBJ2-2, with D possibly being TRBD1 (7 bases). Trimming pared 0 bases from V and 7 bases from J, leaving 13 bases between. The V gene's germline CDR1 is SGDLS and CDR2 YYNGEE. The CDR3 runs 15 residues. CDR3 DNA sequence: TGTGCCAGCAGCGTAGGGGTCAGGGGGGACGGGGAGCTGTTTTTT. Protein product: CASSVGVRGDGELFF.

The chain recombines TRBV10-3 with TRBJ2-7; 9 bases agree with TRBD2. Germline lookup yields CDR1 ENHRY and CDR2 SYGVKD. V dropped 4 bases and J dropped 0; count of bases not matched to a gene: 1. This CDR3 is built from 14 residues. The CDR3 region is CAISASGDSYEQYF. The CDR3 coding sequence is TGTGCCATCAGTGCTAGCGGGGACTCCTACGAGCAGTACTTC.

The chain carries TRBV7-2 and TRBJ2-6; tentative D call: TRBD2 (5 bases). V lost 5 bases to trimming and J lost 0 bases, with 14 bases between them. CDR1 is SGHTA and CDR2 is FQGNSA in the germline V gene. The CDR3 runs 17 residues. In DNA form, the CDR3 reads TGTGCCAGCAGCCCCCCCGGCGGGCTCTCTGGGGCCAACGTCCTGACTTTC. Translation gives CASSPPGGLSGANVLTF.

The V and J genes are TRBV5-1 and TRBJ2-2; TRBD1 aligns across 12 bases. The CDR3 consists of 16 residues. J was trimmed by 4 bases and V by 4 bases; bases with no gene match: 5. Per germline, CDR1 SGHRS and CDR2 YFSETQ. CDR3 in amino acids: CASSQGQGAGTGELFF. CDR3 DNA: TGCGCCAGCAGCCAGGGACAGGGGGCTGGCACCGGGGAGCTGTTTTTT. The full variable domain, its missing parts supplied by reference TRBV5-1 and TRBJ2-2, is KAGVTQTPRYLIKTRGQQVTLSCSPISGHRSVSWYQQTPGQGLQFLFEYFSETQRNKGNFPGRFSGRQFSNSRSEMNVSTLELGDSALYLCASSQGQGAGTGELFFGEGSRLTVL.

The chain links TRBV11-3 to TRBJ2-1; weak D call: TRBD1 (6 bases). CDR1 is SGHNT and CDR2 is YENEEA in the germline V gene. The V end was cut by 5 bases, the J end by 5 bases, with 13 bases between. The CDR3 spans 14 residues. The CDR3 region has the DNA TGTGCCAGCAGCCATGGACAGACGAACAATGAGCAGTTCTTC. Residues: CASSHGQTNNEQFF.

The rearrangement joins TRBV19 to TRBJ1-4, with a tentative D call TRBD1 (6 bases). V was clipped by 2 bases and J by 6 bases, with 16 bases between them. The CDR3 contains 16 residues. Germline V gives CDR1 LNHDA, CDR2 SQIVND (reference sequence). Here the CDR3 DNA reads TGTGCCAGTAGTATAAAGGGGGGGCTACTACATGAAAAACTGTTTTTT. Amino acid sequence: CASSIKGGLLHEKLFF.

This clone has just a few counts. CDR3 bases: TGCGCCAGCAGTGAAGGGTCAGGGTGGCAGCCCCAGCATTTT. The encoded protein is CASSEGSGWQPQHF. V is TRBV10-2 and J is TRBJ1-5, with D perhaps TRBD1 (5 bases). Trimming removed 3 bases at V and 7 bases at J, with 13 bases between. This CDR3 contains 14 residues. Germline CDR1 and CDR2: WSHSY and SAAADI.

This chain connects TRBV28 to TRBJ1-3, with a weak D call TRBD1 (5 bases). V lost 7 bases, J lost 4 bases, and 14 bases lay in between. This CDR3 is built from 14 residues. Germline V CDR1 and CDR2: MDHEN, SYDVKM. In DNA form, the CDR3 reads TGTGCCAGCACCCGGGCAGGGTCCGGAAACACCATATATTTT. It codes for CASTRAGSGNTIYF.

The rearrangement joins TRBV2 to TRBJ1-2, with TRBD1 matching over 7 bases. J gave up 4 bases and V 3 bases, and 8 bases lay outside the gene matches. The CDR3 is 15 residues long. Per the germline V gene, CDR1 is SNHLY and CDR2 is FYNNEI. The CDR3 DNA is TGTGCCAGCAGTGATCGACAGGGAGGACCCTATGGCTACACCTTC. It yields the protein CASSDRQGGPYGYTF.

This rearrangement joins TRBV2 to TRBJ1-5; possibly TRBD1 for D (6 bases). CDR1 and CDR2 from the germline V gene are SNHLY and FYNNEI. With 2 bases removed from V and 6 bases from J, the gap between germline ends came to 14 bases. The CDR3 runs to 15 residues. CDR3 in DNA: TGTGCCAGCAGTGAACTGGCAGGGGCCAGTCAGCCCCAGCATTTT. Protein product: CASSELAGASQPQHF.

The J gene is TRBJ1-1, the V gene TRBV27, with 7 bases lining up with TRBD1. V dropped 4 bases and J dropped 0; count of bases not matched to a gene: 5. This CDR3 is built from 15 residues. Germline lookup yields CDR1 MNHEY and CDR2 SMNVEV (reference sequence). The CDR3 nucleotides read TGTGCCAGCAGTTCCGGACAGGTCATGAACACTGAAGCTTTCTTT. Amino acid sequence: CASSSGQVMNTEAFF.

The genes are TRBV11-3 and TRBJ1-2; no clear D gene. CDR3 length equals 12 residues. From germline, CDR1 is SGHNT and CDR2 YENEEA. V lost 2 bases, J lost 8 bases, and 9 bases lay in between. The CDR3 nucleotides are TGTGCCAGCAGCTTAAAGGGAGGCGGCTACACCTTC. Its protein is CASSLKGGGYTF.

CDR3 protein: CASSLSMEGYTF. CDR3 bases: TGTGCCAGCAGCTTATCCATGGAGGGCTACACCTTC. J is TRBJ1-2 and V is TRBV7-9; D unresolved. The V end lost 2 bases, the J end lost 8 bases, and 9 bases lay between the germline ends. Per the germline V gene, CDR1 is SEHNR and CDR2 is FQNEAQ (reference sequence). CDR3 length equals 12 residues.

The V and J genes are TRBV4-1 and TRBJ1-5; D possibly corresponds to TRBD1 (6 bases). This CDR3 spans 14 amino acids. CDR1 and CDR2 (germline): MGHRA, YSYEKL. Trimming stripped 4 bases from V and 7 bases from J, with 14 bases between. CDR3 sequence reads: CASSPQGLGQPQHF. The CDR3 region has the DNA TGCGCCAGCAGCCCACAGGGTCTAGGACAGCCCCAGCATTTT.

The chain has TRBV11-3 and TRBJ2-1; TRBD2 matches at 9 bases. Germline V gene data show CDR1 as SGHNT and CDR2 as YENEEA. The CDR3 is made up of 20 amino acids. After removal of 6 bases from V and 2 bases from J, the junction contained 20 bases not matched to a gene. The CDR3: CASSSYILAGAIAPYNEQFF. CDR3 DNA: TGTGCCAGCAGTTCCTATATCTTAGCGGGGGCCATCGCCCCCTACAATGAGCAGTTCTTC.

This rearrangement joins TRBV5-1 to TRBJ2-2, with TRBD1 matching 7 bases. Germline CDR1 SGHRS, CDR2 YFSETQ. The CDR3 contains 16 residues. V shed 7 bases and J 6 bases; nucleotides not matched to a gene: 15. Here the CDR3 reads CASSKGQADVAGELFF. CDR3 DNA sequence: TGCGCCAGCTCTAAAGGACAGGCGGACGTTGCCGGGGAGCTGTTTTTT.

J is TRBJ1-3 and V is TRBV9, with a weak D call TRBD1 (6 bases). Between the trimmed V and J ends, which lost 3 bases and 4 bases, there was a span of 14 bases. The CDR3 is 15 amino acids. CDR1 is SGDLS, CDR2 YYNGEE, per germline. DNA for the CDR3: TGTGCCAGCAGCGCGGGTGACAGGCCCGGAAACACCATATATTTT. Translated: CASSAGDRPGNTIYF.

This clone was counted only a few times. The rearrangement uses TRBV9 and TRBJ1-1; D is unresolved. V lost 0 bases, J lost 0 bases, and 9 bases lay in between. CDR3 length equals 15 residues. Germline CDR1 is SGDLS and CDR2 is YYNGEE. As DNA, the CDR3 is TGTGCCAGCAGCGTAGGATGGCAGATGAACACTGAAGCTTTCTTT. Amino acid sequence: CASSVGWQMNTEAFF.

This chain uses TRBV7-2 with TRBJ2-5; the match to TRBD1 covers 10 bases. Germline V CDR1 and CDR2: SGHTA, FQGNSA. CDR3 length: 15 residues. The V and J ends lost 1 base and 5 bases, in that order; junction bases with no gene match: 4. CDR3 nucleotides: TGTGCCAGCAGCTTAGGACAGGGGGCGCGGGAGACCCAGTACTTC. It specifies CASSLGQGARETQYF.

V and J are TRBV30 and TRBJ1-5; 9 bases fit TRBD1. From germline, CDR1 is GTSNPN and CDR2 SVGIG (reference sequence). The CDR3 is 15 amino acids. With 3 bases clipped from V and 0 bases from J, the junction kept 3 bases outside the gene matches. CDR3 protein: CAWRGQGYSNQPQHF. The CDR3 region has the DNA TGTGCCTGGAGGGGACAGGGATATAGCAATCAGCCCCAGCATTTT.

The chain carries TRBV7-9 and TRBJ1-4, with TRBD1 as a possible D gene (5 bases). CDR1 SEHNR and CDR2 FQNEAQ come from the germline V gene (reference sequence). The germline V and J ends were trimmed by 6 bases and 5 bases, with 16 bases remaining between them. This CDR3 comprises 15 residues. The CDR3 nucleotides are TGTGCCAGCAGTCCTGAGGGAGGGACGAATGAAAAACTGTTTTTT. This gives the protein CASSPEGGTNEKLFF.

V and J are TRBV7-2 and TRBJ2-1, with 10 bases that match TRBD2. CDR3 length: 17 amino acids. CDR1 is SGHTA and CDR2 is FQGNSA in the germline V gene. V lost 2 bases to trimming and J lost 5 bases; unmatched junction nucleotides: 9. CDR3 bases: TGTGCCAGCAGCTTAACTAGCGGGACCCCTTTAAACAATGAGCAGTTCTTC. Amino acids: CASSLTSGTPLNNEQFF.

V and J are TRBV5-5 and TRBJ1-5, with TRBD1 as a possible D gene (6 bases). The V end lost 1 base, the J end lost 6 bases, and 14 bases lay between the germline ends. Germline loops: CDR1 SGHKS, CDR2 YYEKEE (reference sequence). The CDR3 has 15 amino acids. CDR3 residues: CASSLWDNKGQPQHF. The CDR3 DNA follows: TGTGCCAGCAGCTTGTGGGACAACAAGGGTCAGCCCCAGCATTTT. Together with reference TRBV5-5 and TRBJ1-5, the CDR3 gives the full variable domain: DAGVTQSPTHLIKTRGQQVTLRCSPISGHKSVSWYQQVLGQGPQFIFQYYEKEERGRGNFPDRFSARQFPNYSSELNVNALLLGDSALYLCASSLWDNKGQPQHFGDGTRLSIL.

The chain is built from TRBV30 and TRBJ1-2, with 9 positions matching TRBD1. CDR1 is GTSNPN and CDR2 is SVGIG in the germline V gene (reference sequence). V lost 0 bases to trimming and J lost 4 bases; unmatched junction nucleotides: 3. The CDR3 extends over 14 amino acids. The CDR3 DNA reads TGTGCCTGGAGTGTACAGGGGGCGATCTATGGCTACACCTTC. This encodes CAWSVQGAIYGYTF.

This chain connects TRBV10-3 to TRBJ2-3; 15 nucleotides match TRBD2. CDR1 and CDR2 (germline): ENHRY, SYGVKD. With V trimmed by 11 bases and J by 2 bases, 14 bases remained unmatched. CDR3 size: 18 residues. The CDR3 protein is CAYGGTSGRKGDTDTQYF. In DNA form, the CDR3 reads TGTGCCTACGGAGGGACTAGCGGGAGGAAAGGGGACACAGATACGCAGTATTTT.

The CDR3 here is CASSYSSTDTQYF. The CDR3 coding sequence is TGTGCCAGCAGTTACTCTTCTACAGATACGCAGTATTTT. The genes are TRBV6-5 and TRBJ2-3; D unresolved. The CDR3 runs to 13 residues. The germline V and J ends were trimmed by 0 bases and 3 bases, with 4 bases remaining between them. Germline loops: CDR1 MNHEY, CDR2 SVGAGI.

This rearrangement joins TRBV4-3 to TRBJ1-2, with D possibly matching TRBD1 (6 bases). CDR1 is LGHNA and CDR2 is YSLEER in the germline V gene. V lost 3 bases and J lost 5, with 19 bases in between. This CDR3 is 16 amino acids long. The CDR3 DNA is TGCGCCAGCAGCCAGGCGCCGGGACAAATACTTTATGGCTACACCTTC. Translating gives CASSQAPGQILYGYTF.

This CDR3 is CASSEREGALFQYF. CDR3 coding DNA: TGTGCCAGCAGCGAAAGAGAGGGGGCGTTGTTTCAGTATTTT. The rearrangement uses TRBV7-2 and TRBJ2-3; 7 bases fit TRBD1. The germline V gene has CDR1 SGHTA and CDR2 FQGNSA. V was clipped by 5 bases and J by 12 bases; unmatched bases: 14. This CDR3 has 14 residues. Variable domain in full (rest from reference TRBV7-2 and TRBJ2-3): GAGVSQSPSNKVTEKGKDVELRCDPISGHTALYWYRQSLGQGLEFLIYFQGNSAPDKSGLPSDRFSAERTGGSVSTLTIQRTQQEDSAVYLCASSEREGALFQYFGPGTRLTVL.

This rearrangement joins TRBV14 to TRBJ2-5; D ambiguous. Germline lookup yields CDR1 SGHDN and CDR2 FVKESK. The CDR3 contains 13 residues. The V and J ends lost 4 bases and 3 bases respectively, with 9 bases between them. The CDR3 loop reads CASSRSGEETQYF. The CDR3 DNA follows: TGTGCCAGCAGCCGTTCGGGTGAAGAGACCCAGTACTTC.